What follows is one T cell receptor (beta chain) and its context. Antigen unknown. This sample is part of a study of response to subunit inactivated influenza vaccine. TCRdb reanalysed the RT-PCR reads using MiXCR and keeps one entry per CDR3 protein. This repertoire shows hundreds of thousands of distinct CDR3 sequences, approximately 15% found once; its top ten account for roughly 10%. General study points: Seasonal influenza vaccination, on each occasion, was suggested by the authors to recruit few new T cells.

This clonotype was sampled from a man in his fifties who received an inactivated influenza vaccine. The sample was PBMCs from blood, taken about 13 days after vaccination.

CDR3 DNA sequence: TGTGCCAGCAGCGACCGGGCTTCGATCTCCACAGATACGCAGTATTTT. Protein: CASSDRASISTDTQYF. V is TRBV7-8 and J is TRBJ2-3; D unresolved. Germline lookup yields CDR1 SGHVS and CDR2 FQNEAQ. The length of the CDR3 is 16 residues. Trimming pared 5 bases from V and 2 bases from J, leaving 17 bases between.